Shown below are 11 T cell receptor beta chains from a single sample sequenced in a study of prognosis after radiotherapy for stage I lung cancer. TCR beta CDR3 amplification from genomic DNA was performed by two-round multiplex PCR. Amplification during the initial PCR round employed primers specific to each TRBV and TRBJ gene. TCRdb re-called the multiplex PCR reads with MiXCR, one entry per CDR3 protein. The sample has under 20,000 distinct CDR3 sequences; around 41% are singletons. The sequenced sample was PBMCs, obtained before or after stereotactic body radiation therapy (not recorded which). The receptors were gathered from a donor of 50 years or more with non-small cell lung cancer.

In regard to this clonotype: With a much larger clone just one base away, this may be a read error. The V call is TRBV11-2, the J call TRBJ2-4; unclear D gene. This CDR3 spans 14 amino acids. Germline loops: CDR1 SGHAT, CDR2 FQNNGV. As DNA, the CDR3 is TGTACCAGCAGCTTAGATGCGTCAGGTCGATCCCAGTACTTC. Protein: CTSSLDASGRSQYF.

A word on this clonotype: At one boundary the junction diverges from the germline segment, which might be a read error. The CDR3 DNA is TGTGCCAGCAGAGAGACAGGGGGCGGATACAATGAGCAGTCCTTC. Its protein is CASRETGGGYNEQSF. This chain links TRBV27 with TRBJ2-1; 10 nucleotides agree with TRBD1. The CDR3 runs 15 residues. Germline V lookup: CDR1 MNHEY, CDR2 SMNVEV (reference sequence).

This rearrangement joins TRBV24-1 to TRBJ1-1; D remains unclear. This CDR3 region has 13 residues. Trimming shortened V by 4 bases and J by 3 bases, and 8 bases separated the two germline ends. Germline V CDR1 and CDR2: KGHDR, SFDVKD. DNA for the CDR3: TGTGCCACCAGTGACTATTCTTACACTGAAGCTTTCTTT. Translated: CATSDYSYTEAFF.

This clonotype was detected many times. The J gene is TRBJ2-1, the V gene TRBV3-1; TRBD2 aligns across 10 bases. The trim removed 4 bases at V and 6 bases at J, leaving 12 bases unmatched. The germline V gene encodes CDR1 LGHDT and CDR2 YNNKEL (reference sequence). The CDR3 spans 17 residues. As DNA, the CDR3 is TGTGCCAGCAGCCGAAAGGTTGCTAGCGGGGGCTTCAATGAGCAGTTCTTC. Translation gives CASSRKVASGGFNEQFF.

This clonotype is medium-sized within its sample. This chain joins TRBV5-1 and TRBJ1-2; D is uncertain. CDR3 size: 12 residues. Trimming cost V 0 bases and J 8 bases, with 8 bases left between them. Germline V gives CDR1 SGHRS, CDR2 YFSETQ. The DNA of the CDR3 is TGCGCCAGCAGCTTGGTTGGTGACGGCTACACCTTC. This encodes CASSLVGDGYTF.

This clonotype was counted at least ten times. The chain couples TRBV2 to TRBJ2-1; D uncertain. The CDR3 spans 15 residues. The germline V gene has CDR1 SNHLY and CDR2 FYNNEI. The ends were cut back, 4 bases at V and 1 base at J, with 11 bases in the middle. The CDR3 reads CASSVPLGSYNEQFF. For the CDR3, the DNA is TGTGCCAGCAGTGTTCCCCTGGGGTCCTACAATGAGCAGTTCTTC.

This CDR3 is CASRTVLAGSSYNEQFF. Here the CDR3 DNA reads TGTGCCAGCAGGACGGTATTAGCGGGGTCCTCCTACAATGAGCAGTTCTTC. The genes are TRBV11-3 and TRBJ2-1; 8 bases agree with TRBD2. The trim removed 6 bases at V and 0 bases at J, leaving 10 bases unmatched. CDR3 length: 17 amino acids. Germline CDR1 and CDR2: SGHNT and YENEEA.

This clonotype was detected ten times or more. This chain joins TRBV29-1 and TRBJ2-3, with TRBD1 identical over 9 bases. Trimming took 6 bases from V and 6 from J; bases not matched to a gene: 4. From germline, CDR1 is SQVTM and CDR2 ANQGSEA. This CDR3 is 12 amino acids long. This CDR3 reads CSVGQGSDTQYF. CDR3 DNA: TGCAGCGTCGGACAGGGGTCGGATACGCAGTATTTT.

At least ten counts were recorded for this clonotype. The CDR3 coding sequence is TGTGCCAGCAGACCGGGACTAGCGGGAGAGAAAGATACGCAGTATTTT. This encodes CASRPGLAGEKDTQYF. The chain joins TRBV2 to TRBJ2-3, with TRBD2 matching over 14 bases. The CDR3 runs to 16 residues. Trimming at V came to 6 bases and at J to 5 bases, leaving 7 bases not matched to a gene. The germline CDR1 and CDR2 sequences are SNHLY and FYNNEI.

This clonotype counts as medium-sized. V gene TRBV2 combines with J gene TRBJ2-2; 9 bases agree with TRBD1. Germline-derived CDR1 and CDR2 are SNHLY and FYNNEI. The CDR3 has 16 residues. Losses at the gene ends were 2 bases for V and 1 base for J; bases not matched to a gene: 2. CDR3 region: CASSERGQGNTGELFF. The CDR3 bases are TGTGCCAGCAGTGAACGGGGACAGGGGAACACCGGGGAGCTGTTTTTT.

Sample share makes this clonotype medium-sized. The genes are TRBV27 and TRBJ2-3; no reliable D call. The germline gives CDR1 MNHEY, CDR2 SMNVEV (reference sequence). The CDR3 loop spans 12 amino acids. The ends were cut back, 7 bases at V and 6 bases at J, with 11 bases in the middle. This CDR3 is CASTNSWDTQYF. CDR3 nucleotides: TGTGCCAGCACCAATTCGTGGGATACGCAGTATTTT.